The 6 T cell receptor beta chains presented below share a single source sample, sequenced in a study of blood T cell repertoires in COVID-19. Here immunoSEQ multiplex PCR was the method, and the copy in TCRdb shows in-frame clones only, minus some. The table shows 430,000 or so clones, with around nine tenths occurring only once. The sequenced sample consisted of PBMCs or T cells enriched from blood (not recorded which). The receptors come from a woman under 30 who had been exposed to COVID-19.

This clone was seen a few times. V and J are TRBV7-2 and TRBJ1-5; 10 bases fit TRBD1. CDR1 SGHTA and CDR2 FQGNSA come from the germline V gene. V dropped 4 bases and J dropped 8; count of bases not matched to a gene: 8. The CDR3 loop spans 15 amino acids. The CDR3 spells CASSSFRDRGEPQHF. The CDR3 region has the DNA TGTGCCAGCAGCTCCTTCCGGGACAGGGGTGAGCCCCAGCATTTT.

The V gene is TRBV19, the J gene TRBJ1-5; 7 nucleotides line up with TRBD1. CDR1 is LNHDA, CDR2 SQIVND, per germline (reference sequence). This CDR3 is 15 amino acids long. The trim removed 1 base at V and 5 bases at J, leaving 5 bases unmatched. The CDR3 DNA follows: TGTGCCAGTAGTATAGTGACAGGGTTAGATCAGCCCCAGCATTTT. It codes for CASSIVTGLDQPQHF.

The CDR3, as DNA: TGTGCCAGCAGCCGGACAGCTTACAATGAGCAGTTCTTC. Protein: CASSRTAYNEQFF. V and J are TRBV28 and TRBJ2-1; tentatively, D is TRBD1 (6 bases). Trimming left V 6 bases short and J 4 bases short, with 10 bases between. This CDR3 is built from 13 residues. From germline, CDR1 is MDHEN and CDR2 SYDVKM. Full variable domain (outside the CDR3, taken from reference TRBV28 and TRBJ2-1): DVKVTQSSRYLVKRTGEKVFLECVQDMDHENMFWYRQDPGLGLRLIYFSYDVKMKEKGDIPEGYSVSREKKERFSLILESASTNQTSMYLCASSRTAYNEQFFGPGTRLTVL.

The CDR3: CASSPTITQGADAFF. CDR3 bases: TGTGCCAGCAGCCCCACCATCACACAGGGGGCGGACGCTTTCTTT. The chain uses TRBV3-1 (or the pseudogene TRBV3-2) and TRBJ1-1; 9 bases are a match to TRBD1. The germline V gene has CDR1 LGHDT and CDR2 YNNKEL (reference sequence). The length of the CDR3 is 15 residues. With V trimmed by 4 bases and J by 11 bases, 14 bases remained unmatched.

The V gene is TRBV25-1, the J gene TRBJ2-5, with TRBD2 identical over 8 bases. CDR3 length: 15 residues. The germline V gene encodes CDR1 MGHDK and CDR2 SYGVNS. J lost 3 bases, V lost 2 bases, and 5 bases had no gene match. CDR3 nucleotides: TGTGCCAGCAGTGAACAGTGGGGACTAGAAGAGACCCAGTACTTC. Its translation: CASSEQWGLEETQYF.

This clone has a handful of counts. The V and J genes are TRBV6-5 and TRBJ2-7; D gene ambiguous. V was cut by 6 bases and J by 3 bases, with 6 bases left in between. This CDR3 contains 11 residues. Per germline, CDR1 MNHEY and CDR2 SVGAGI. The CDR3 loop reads CASRENYEQYF. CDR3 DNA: TGTGCCAGCAGAGAGAACTACGAGCAGTACTTC.